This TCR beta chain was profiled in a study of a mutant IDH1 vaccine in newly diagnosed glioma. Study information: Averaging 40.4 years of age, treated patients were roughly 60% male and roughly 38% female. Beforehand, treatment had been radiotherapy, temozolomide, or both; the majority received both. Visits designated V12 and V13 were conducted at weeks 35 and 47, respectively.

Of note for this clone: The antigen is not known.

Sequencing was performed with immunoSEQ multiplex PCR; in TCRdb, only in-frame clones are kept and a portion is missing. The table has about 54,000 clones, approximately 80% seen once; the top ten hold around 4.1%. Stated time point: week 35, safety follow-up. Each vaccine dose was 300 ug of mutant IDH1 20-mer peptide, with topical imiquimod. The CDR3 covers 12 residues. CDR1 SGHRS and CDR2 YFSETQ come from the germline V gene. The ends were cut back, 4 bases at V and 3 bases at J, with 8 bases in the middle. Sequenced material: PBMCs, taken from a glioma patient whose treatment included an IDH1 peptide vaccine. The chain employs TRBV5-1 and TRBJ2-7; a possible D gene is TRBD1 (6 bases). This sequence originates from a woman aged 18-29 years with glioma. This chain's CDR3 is CASSMDSYEQYF. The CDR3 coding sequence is TGCGCCAGCAGCATGGACAGCTACGAGCAGTACTTC.